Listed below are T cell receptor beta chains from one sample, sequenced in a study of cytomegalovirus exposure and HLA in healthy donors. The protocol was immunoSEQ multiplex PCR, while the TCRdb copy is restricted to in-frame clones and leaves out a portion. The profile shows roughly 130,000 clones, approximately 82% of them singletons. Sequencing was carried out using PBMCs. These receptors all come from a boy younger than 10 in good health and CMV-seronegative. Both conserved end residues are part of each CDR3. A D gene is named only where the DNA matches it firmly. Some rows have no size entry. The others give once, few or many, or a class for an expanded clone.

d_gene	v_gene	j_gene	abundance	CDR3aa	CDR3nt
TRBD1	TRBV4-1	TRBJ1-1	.	CASSQDEGALNTEAFF	TGCGCCAGCAGCCAAGACGAGGGGGCCTTGAACACTGAAGCTTTCTTT
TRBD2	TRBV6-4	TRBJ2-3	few	CASSGSGGATDTQYF	TGTGCCAGCAGTGGTAGCGGGGGGGCCACAGATACGCAGTATTTT
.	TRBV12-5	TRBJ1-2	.	CASGLVPGDGYGYTF	TGTGCTAGTGGTTTGGTACCGGGGGACGGGTATGGCTACACCTTC
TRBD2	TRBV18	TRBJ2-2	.	CASSPLGLAGGRAGNTGELFF	TGTGCCAGCTCACCACTGGGACTAGCGGGGGGGCGGGCCGGTAACACCGGGGAGCTGTTTTTT
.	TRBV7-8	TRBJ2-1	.	CASSLGGWSLANTYNEQFF	TGTGCCAGCAGCTTAGGGGGCTGGAGTCTAGCGAATACCTACAATGAGCAGTTCTTC
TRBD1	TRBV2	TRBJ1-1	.	CASSGRGMYTEAFF	TGTGCCAGCTCGGGCAGGGGGATGTACACTGAAGCTTTCTTT
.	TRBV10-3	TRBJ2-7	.	CAIRTDSYEQYF	TGTGCCATCAGAACGGACAGTTACGAGCAGTACTTC
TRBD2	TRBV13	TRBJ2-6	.	CASSSQREAFPGANVLTF	TGTGCCAGCAGCTCCCAGCGGGAGGCCTTCCCTGGGGCCAACGTCCTGACTTTC
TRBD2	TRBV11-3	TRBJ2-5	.	CASSPSGEETQYF	TGTGCCAGCAGCCCTAGCGGGGAAGAGACCCAGTACTTC
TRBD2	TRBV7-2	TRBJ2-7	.	CASSFIGLATYEQYF	TGTGCCAGCAGCTTTATTGGACTAGCGACCTACGAGCAGTACTTC
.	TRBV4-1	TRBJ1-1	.	CASSLTSGNTEAFF	TGCGCCAGCAGCCTAACCTCAGGGAACACTGAAGCTTTCTTT
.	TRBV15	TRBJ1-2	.	CATSGRENYGYTF	TGTGCCACCAGTGGCAGGGAAAACTATGGCTACACCTTC
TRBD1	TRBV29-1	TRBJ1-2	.	CSVVGTGNGYTF	TGCAGCGTTGTTGGGACAGGAAATGGCTACACCTTC
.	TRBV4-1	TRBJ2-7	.	CASSQDLGNRYEQYF	TGCGCCAGCAGCCAAGATCTAGGCAACCGGTACGAGCAGTACTTC
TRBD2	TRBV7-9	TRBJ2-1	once	CASSSPSGRAFYNEQFF	TGTGCCAGCAGCTCACCTAGCGGGAGGGCCTTTTACAATGAGCAGTTCTTC
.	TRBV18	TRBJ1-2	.	CASSPPETDNYGYTF	TGTGCCAGCTCACCACCCGAGACAGATAATTATGGCTACACCTTC
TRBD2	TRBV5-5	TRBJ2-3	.	CASSWEGRNTDTQYF	TGTGCCAGCAGCTGGGAGGGGCGGAACACAGATACGCAGTATTTT
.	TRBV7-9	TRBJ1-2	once	CASSPSRGYTF	TGTGCCAGCAGCCCCTCCAGGGGCTACACCTTC
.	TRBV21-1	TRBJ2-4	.	CASSKQNKNIQYF	TGTGCCAGCAGCAAACAAAACAAAAACATTCAGTACTTC
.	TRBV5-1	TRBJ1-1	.	CASSLVSNRETEAFF	TGCGCCAGCAGCTTGGTGTCCAACAGGGAAACTGAAGCTTTCTTT
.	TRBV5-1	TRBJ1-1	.	CASSQQGRTEAFF	TGCGCCAGCAGCCAACAGGGCAGGACTGAAGCTTTCTTT
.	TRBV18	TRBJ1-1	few	CASSPYVRGTNTEAFF	TGTGCCAGCTCACCCTACGTCCGGGGAACAAACACTGAAGCTTTCTTT
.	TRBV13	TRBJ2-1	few	CASSSGQLPYNEQFF	TGTGCCAGCAGCTCAGGACAATTACCCTACAATGAGCAGTTCTTC
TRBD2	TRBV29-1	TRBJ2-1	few	CSVLKLAGNSEQFF	TGCAGCGTTTTAAAACTAGCGGGAAATAGTGAGCAGTTCTTC
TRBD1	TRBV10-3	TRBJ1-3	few	CAISESRTGSGNTIYF	TGTGCCATCAGTGAGTCCCGGACAGGGTCTGGAAACACCATATATTTT
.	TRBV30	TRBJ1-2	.	CAFPRDTAGYTF	TGTGCCTTCCCCCGCGACACAGCTGGCTACACCTTC
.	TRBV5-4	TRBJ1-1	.	CASSETRGFIAFF	TGTGCCAGCAGCGAGACCCGGGGTTTTATTGCTTTCTTT
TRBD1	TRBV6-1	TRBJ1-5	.	CAARTGGDPQPQHF	TGTGCCGCCCGGACAGGGGGCGATCCTCAGCCCCAGCATTTT
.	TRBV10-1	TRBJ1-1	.	CASSSVGANTEAFF	TGCGCCAGCAGTTCGGTAGGGGCGAACACTGAAGCTTTCTTT
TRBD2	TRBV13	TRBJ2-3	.	CASSPGGTSWRDTQYF	TGTGCCAGCAGCCCTGGGGGGACTAGCTGGAGAGATACGCAGTATTTT
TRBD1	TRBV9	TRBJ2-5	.	CASSVGGDRGRGETQYF	TGTGCCAGCAGCGTAGGGGGGGACAGGGGGCGCGGAGAGACCCAGTACTTC
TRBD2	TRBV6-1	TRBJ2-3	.	CASSGLAGGTDTQYF	TGTGCCAGCAGTGGACTAGCGGGGGGCACAGATACGCAGTATTTT
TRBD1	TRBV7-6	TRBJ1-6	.	CASSLLQGPYSPLHF	TGTGCCAGCAGCTTGCTACAGGGGCCTTACTCACCCCTCCACTTT
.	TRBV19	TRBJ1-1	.	CASTLGPLQEFGEAFF	TGTGCCAGTACTCTTGGGCCCCTTCAGGAATTTGGTGAAGCTTTCTTT
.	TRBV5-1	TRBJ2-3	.	CASSLAVPTDTQYF	TGCGCCAGCAGCTTGGCCGTCCCCACAGATACGCAGTATTTT
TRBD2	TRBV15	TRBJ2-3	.	CATSDGTSGRAREDTQYF	TGTGCCACCAGCGACGGGACTAGCGGGAGGGCCAGGGAAGATACGCAGTATTTT
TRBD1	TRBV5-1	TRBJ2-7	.	CASSQGQGGYEQYF	TGCGCCAGCAGCCAGGGACAGGGTGGATACGAGCAGTACTTC
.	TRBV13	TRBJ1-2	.	CASSSQRGGYTF	TGTGCCAGCAGCTCCCAACGGGGTGGCTACACCTTC
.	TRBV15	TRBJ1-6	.	CATSRVGGRATPPLHF	TGTGCCACCAGCAGAGTTGGAGGACGGGCGACGCCACCCCTCCACTTT
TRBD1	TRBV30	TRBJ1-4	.	CAWSRTGGAEKLFF	TGTGCCTGGAGTAGGACAGGGGGGGCTGAAAAACTGTTTTTT
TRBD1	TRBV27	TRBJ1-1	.	CASSTPQGARTEAFF	TGTGCCAGCAGTACACCACAGGGGGCGAGGACTGAAGCTTTCTTT
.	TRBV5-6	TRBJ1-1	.	CASSLIPQAPEAFF	TGTGCCAGCAGCTTGATCCCGCAGGCCCCTGAAGCTTTCTTT
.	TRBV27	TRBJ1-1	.	CASMPHKPGGTEAFF	TGTGCCAGCATGCCCCATAAACCGGGGGGGACTGAAGCTTTCTTT
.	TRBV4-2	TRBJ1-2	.	CASSRDYGYTF	TGTGCCAGCAGTCGGGACTATGGCTACACCTTC
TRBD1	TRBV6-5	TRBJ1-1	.	CASSYKDRGWTEAFF	TGTGCCAGCAGTTACAAGGACAGGGGGTGGACTGAAGCTTTCTTT
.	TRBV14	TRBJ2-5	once	CASSQEWGREKETQYF	TGTGCCAGCAGCCAAGAATGGGGGCGCGAAAAAGAGACCCAGTACTTC
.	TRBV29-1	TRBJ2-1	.	CSVEADSYNEQFF	TGCAGCGTTGAGGCGGACTCCTACAATGAGCAGTTCTTC
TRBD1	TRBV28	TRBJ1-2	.	CASSLRTGASLPTRGGGYTF	TGTGCCAGCAGTTTAAGGACAGGGGCTTCTTTACCTACACGGGGGGGTGGCTACACCTTC
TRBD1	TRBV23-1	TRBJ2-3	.	CASSQRTGGPDTQYF	TGCGCCAGCAGTCAACGGACAGGGGGCCCAGATACGCAGTATTTT
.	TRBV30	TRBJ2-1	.	CAWSADKYNEQFF	TGTGCCTGGAGTGCGGACAAGTACAATGAGCAGTTCTTC
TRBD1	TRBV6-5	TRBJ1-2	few	CASTPQAGGAYGYTF	TGTGCCAGCACCCCCCAAGCAGGGGGCGCCTATGGCTACACCTTC
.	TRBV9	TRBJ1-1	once	CASTALIRSEAFF	TGTGCCAGCACCGCCCTAATACGGAGTGAAGCTTTCTTT